Below, one TCR beta chain is given with its context. V shed 5 bases and J shed 1 base, with 15 bases lying between them. Germline V CDR1 and CDR2: SQVTM, ANQGSEA. CDR3 length equals 15 residues. The data were taken from a study of graft-versus-host responses after intestinal transplantation. Produced via immunoSEQ multiplex PCR; TCRdb's table is partial and in-frame only. The top ten clones hold more than 1.4% of a sample with about 98,000 clones, roughly 83% of them seen once. Sequencing used PBMCs, obtained 255 days after intestinal transplant. The rearrangement links TRBV29-1 to TRBJ2-1, with D possibly matching TRBD1 (6 bases). This TCR was sampled from a human patient who received an intestinal transplant, so some T cells may come from the graft donor. The CDR3 region is CSVPYRERSYNEQFF. CDR3 DNA sequence: TGCAGCGTTCCTTACAGGGAGAGGTCCTACAATGAGCAGTTCTTC.